One T cell receptor beta chain is described in this entry. What it recognizes is unknown. The sample is drawn from a study of tumour-infiltrating T cells in Burkitt lymphoma. About the study: All epidemiological Burkitt lymphoma subtypes were represented in the cohort. Survival, overall and progression-free, tracked with productive clonality.

Method: immunoSEQ multiplex PCR; TCRdb's copy keeps in-frame clones and lacks some. The sample consists of 46,000 or so clones, roughly 31% of them appearing once. Findings and limits, study-wide: Several public clonotypes were shared across many Burkitt lymphoma patients.

The CDR3 sequence is 13 residues long. The V and J ends lost 7 bases and 3 bases respectively, with 9 bases between them. Germline CDR1 and CDR2: MNHNS and SASEGT. Material for sequencing was tumor tissue. The V gene is TRBV6-1, the J gene TRBJ2-2, with TRBD1 as a possible D gene (6 bases). The clonotype was recovered from a human donor with Burkitt lymphoma. The CDR3 protein is CASIQGYTGELFF. DNA of the CDR3: TGTGCCAGCATACAGGGTTACACCGGGGAGCTGTTTTTT.